This TCR beta chain appears in the sequencing data of a study of CD8+CD57+ T cells in acquired aplastic anemia (dated by TCRdb to 2016 to 2019). Notes on the research overall: DNA extracted from sorted CD4+ and CD8+ cells had a mean of approximately 3.3 ug, with a range of roughly 0.2 to 30 ug. CD8+CD57+ expansion was defined as a frequency above the mean frequency observed in healthy subjects. Broader findings and caveats from the paper: No significant difference in CD8+ Simpson's diversity was found between patients and healthy controls (P=0.060). Around 27 CD8+ CDR3 sequences were found in both patients and controls but appeared to be highly expressed in patients and within the immunodominant clones of the patients.

Expansion of CD8+CD57+ cells had been shown by flow cytometry in the patients chosen for sequencing. Severe acquired aplastic anemia was diagnosed in all patients according to International Study of Aplastic Anemia and Agranulocytosis and Camitta criteria. At the time blood was sampled, none of the patients had received any therapy. In this study, sorted CD4+ and CD8+ T cells from the blood of healthy subjects and of severe aplastic anemia patients had their TCR repertoires deep-sequenced. Patients were enrolled under clinicaltrials.gov protocols 00001620, 01623167, 00001397, 00071045, 00081523 and 00961064 in the USA. Ficoll-Paque density gradient centrifugation was used to isolate peripheral blood mononuclear cells. CD4+ and CD8+ T cells were sorted by FACS or magnetic beads before DNA extraction. TCR beta VDJ combination and CDR3 sequence profiling used genomic DNA as the template. An Illumina HiSeq 2000 was used for TCR repertoire sequencing. In the source study's methods: Repertoires were assessed using TRBV/TRBJ rearrangement plots, CDR3 size and DJ length profiles, and Simpson's diversity index. The immunodominant clone was defined as the most abundant DNA sequence in deep sequencing data. CDR3 amino acid sequences were checked for sharing between subjects and were compared against published repertoires and the VDJdb database. Using fastp at Q25 and MiXCR, TCRdb reprocessed the public reads and kept productive beta chains. Each record represents a unique CDR3 protein, reported with the most common genes and DNA among its rows. The V and J calls were not made by the authors but by TCRdb's processing. The table for this sample lists around 220,000 distinct CDR3 sequences; about half of them were counted only once. The ten biggest clones cover about 20% of the sample.

This clonotype was observed a handful of times. Its antigen is currently not known. Qualities for individual bases were not recorded, and no much larger clone is one base off. The trim is 1 base for V and 5 bases for J, with a gap of 14 bases between the germline ends. The CDR3 spans 15 residues, from the cysteine through the phenylalanine. Only CDR3 DNA is held: 45 bases, read in frame from base 1. CDR1 LGHNT and CDR2 FRNRAP were looked up in the germline V gene. The source of this sequence is a human donor with aplastic anemia. Input material: sorted CD4+, CD8+, or CD8+CD57+ T cells (not recorded which) from PBMCs. The rearrangement combines TRBV12-5 with TRBJ1-1; TRBD1 might be the D gene, on 6 matching bases. Here is the DNA: TGTGCTAGTGGTTTGGCCGGGGGCGCGATTACTGAAGCTTTCTTT. This gives the protein CASGLAGGAITEAFF.